These 13 T cell receptor beta chains share one sample of origin, sequenced in a study of OX40 agonist ivuxolimab in advanced cancers. Assay used: immunoSEQ multiplex PCR; TCRdb lists only in-frame clones, some missing. Of 55,000 to 65,000 clones in the sample, about 90% are singletons; the top ten hold 11% to 15%. The sequences come from CD4+ or CD8+ T cells sorted from blood, collected in a trial of the OX40 agonist ivuxolimab. These receptors were obtained from an adult with an advanced solid tumor such as melanoma, head and neck, liver or kidney cancer.

This clone came up a few times. This chain uses TRBV19 with TRBJ2-7; D may be TRBD1 (6 bases). This CDR3 comprises 15 residues. Trimming stripped 3 bases from V and 2 bases from J, with 14 bases between. From germline, CDR1 is LNHDA and CDR2 SQIVND (reference sequence). CDR3 in DNA: TGTGCCAGTAGTATGGCTAGGGGGACGACCTACGAGCAGTACTTC. Protein product: CASSMARGTTYEQYF.

This clone was found once. V and J are TRBV30 and TRBJ2-1; 8 bases fit TRBD2. V trimming: 4 bases; J trimming: 3 bases; junction bases outside the gene matches: 8. The germline V gene has CDR1 GTSNPN and CDR2 SVGIG (reference sequence). CDR3 length: 15 amino acids. CDR3 residues: CAWTRGRGDYNEQFF. CDR3 in DNA: TGTGCCTGGACCAGAGGGCGGGGGGACTACAATGAGCAGTTCTTC.

The chain is built from TRBV7-2 and TRBJ2-7, with D tentatively TRBD2 (7 bases). Germline CDR1 is SGHTA and CDR2 is FQGNSA. The CDR3 sequence is 14 residues long. Trimming removed 5 bases at V and 5 bases at J, with 16 bases between. This CDR3 is CASSVGDYRDEQYF. CDR3 DNA: TGTGCCAGCAGCGTAGGGGACTACAGGGACGAGCAGTACTTC. Full variable domain (outside the CDR3, taken from reference TRBV7-2 and TRBJ2-7): GAGVSQSPSNKVTEKGKDVELRCDPISGHTALYWYRQSLGQGLEFLIYFQGNSAPDKSGLPSDRFSAERTGGSVSTLTIQRTQQEDSAVYLCASSVGDYRDEQYFGPGTRLTVT.

The chain carries TRBV4-2 and TRBJ1-1; D may be TRBD1 (5 bases). The CDR3 is 13 amino acids. Germline V CDR1 and CDR2: LGHNA, YNFKEQ. Trimming cost V 5 bases and J 1 base, with 8 bases left between them. CDR3 residues: CASSFGGNTEAFF. The CDR3 nucleotides are TGTGCCAGCAGCTTCGGGGGGAACACTGAAGCTTTCTTT.

The chain employs TRBV28 and TRBJ1-2; 8 bases match TRBD1. V shed 6 bases, J shed 4 bases, and the junction held 7 bases outside the gene matches. CDR3 length equals 14 residues. Per germline, CDR1 MDHEN and CDR2 SYDVKM. The CDR3 DNA sequence: TGTGCCAGCAGGTGGGCAGGGGGCATCTATGGCTACACCTTC. It yields the protein CASRWAGGIYGYTF.

The CDR3 protein is CASSSVLGTGAYEQYF. As DNA, the CDR3 is TGTGCCAGTAGTAGCGTATTAGGGACAGGGGCCTACGAGCAGTACTTC. The rearrangement links TRBV19 to TRBJ2-7; the match to TRBD1 covers 10 bases. Germline V gene lookup returns CDR1 LNHDA and CDR2 SQIVND (reference sequence). J was trimmed by 2 bases and V by 4 bases; bases with no gene match: 8. The CDR3 extends over 16 amino acids. Together with reference TRBV19 and TRBJ2-7, the CDR3 gives the full variable domain: DGGITQSPKYLFRKEGQNVTLSCEQNLNHDAMYWYRQDPGQGLRLIYYSQIVNDFQKGDIAEGYSVSREKKESFPLTVTSAQKNPTAFYLCASSSVLGTGAYEQYFGPGTRLTVT.

The V call is TRBV7-9, the J call TRBJ2-5; no definite D call. V lost 7 bases, J lost 3 bases, and 15 bases lay in between. The CDR3 has 14 amino acids. Germline CDR1 is SEHNR and CDR2 is FQNEAQ (reference sequence). The CDR3 loop is CASNVQSSEETQYF. For the CDR3, the DNA is TGTGCCAGCAACGTACAATCGTCGGAAGAGACCCAGTACTTC.

In DNA, the CDR3 is TGTGCCAGTAGTACGAATTATCAGCCCCAGCATTTT. This gives the protein CASSTNYQPQHF. The chain joins TRBV19 to TRBJ1-5; D gene unclear. Germline lookup yields CDR1 LNHDA and CDR2 SQIVND (reference sequence). The CDR3 runs to 12 residues. V was cut by 4 bases and J by 5 bases, with 6 bases left in between. The whole variable domain, remainder taken from reference TRBV19 and TRBJ1-5, is DGGITQSPKYLFRKEGQNVTLSCEQNLNHDAMYWYRQDPGQGLRLIYYSQIVNDFQKGDIAEGYSVSREKKESFPLTVTSAQKNPTAFYLCASSTNYQPQHFGDGTRLSIL.

The rearrangement uses TRBV7-9 and TRBJ1-4, with D possibly TRBD1 on 5 matching bases. The V and J ends lost 5 bases and 0 bases respectively, with 7 bases between them. Germline V gives CDR1 SEHNR, CDR2 FQNEAQ (reference sequence). The CDR3 totals 14 residues. In DNA form, the CDR3 reads TGTGCCAGCAGCGGGACTTCAACTAATGAAAAACTGTTTTTT. The encoded protein is CASSGTSTNEKLFF.

The chain combines TRBV4-2 with TRBJ1-2; D uncertain. The germline V and J ends were trimmed by 0 bases and 1 base, with 0 bases remaining between them. The CDR3 runs to 12 residues. The germline gives CDR1 LGHNA, CDR2 YNFKEQ. For the CDR3, the DNA is TGTGCCAGCAGCCAAGATAACTATGGCTACACCTTC. This gives the protein CASSQDNYGYTF.

The CDR3 coding sequence is TGTGCCAGCAGCAACGGACAGTGGGGGTATGGCTACACCTTC. Its protein product is CASSNGQWGYGYTF. The rearrangement links TRBV5-6 to TRBJ1-2; TRBD1 might be the D (6 bases). The V gene's germline CDR1 is SGHDT and CDR2 YYEEEE. This CDR3 contains 14 residues. V was clipped by 4 bases and J by 5 bases, with 15 bases between them.

In the case of this clone: Other DNA sequences in the sample encode the same CDR3. The rearrangement uses TRBV19 and TRBJ1-5; no clear D. The CDR3 sequence is 15 residues long. Germline V gene data show CDR1 as LNHDA and CDR2 as SQIVND (reference sequence). V was cut by 0 bases and J by 0 bases, with 6 bases left in between. CDR3 loop: CASSIDLRSNQPQHF. For the CDR3, the DNA is TGTGCCAGTAGTATAGATCTGCGTAGCAATCAGCCCCAGCATTTT.

The chain couples TRBV5-1 to TRBJ2-7; no clear D. The CDR3 consists of 16 residues. Trimming removed 1 base from V and 0 bases from J, with 14 bases in between. The germline gives CDR1 SGHRS, CDR2 YFSETQ. CDR3 residues: CASSLSGGTSSYEQYF. The CDR3 nucleotides are TGCGCCAGCAGCTTGTCTGGCGGTACGAGCTCCTACGAGCAGTACTTC.